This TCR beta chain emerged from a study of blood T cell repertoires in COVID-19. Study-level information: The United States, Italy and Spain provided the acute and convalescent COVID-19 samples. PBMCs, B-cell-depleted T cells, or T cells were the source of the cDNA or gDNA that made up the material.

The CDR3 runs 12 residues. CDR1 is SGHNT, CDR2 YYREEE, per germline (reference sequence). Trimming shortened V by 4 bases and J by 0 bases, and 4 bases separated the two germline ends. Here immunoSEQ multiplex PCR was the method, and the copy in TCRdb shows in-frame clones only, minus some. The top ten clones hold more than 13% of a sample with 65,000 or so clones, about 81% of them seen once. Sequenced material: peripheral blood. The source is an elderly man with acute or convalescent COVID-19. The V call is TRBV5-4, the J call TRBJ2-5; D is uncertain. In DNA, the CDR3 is TGTGCCAGCAGCCCAAACCAAGAGACCCAGTACTTC. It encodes CASSPNQETQYF.